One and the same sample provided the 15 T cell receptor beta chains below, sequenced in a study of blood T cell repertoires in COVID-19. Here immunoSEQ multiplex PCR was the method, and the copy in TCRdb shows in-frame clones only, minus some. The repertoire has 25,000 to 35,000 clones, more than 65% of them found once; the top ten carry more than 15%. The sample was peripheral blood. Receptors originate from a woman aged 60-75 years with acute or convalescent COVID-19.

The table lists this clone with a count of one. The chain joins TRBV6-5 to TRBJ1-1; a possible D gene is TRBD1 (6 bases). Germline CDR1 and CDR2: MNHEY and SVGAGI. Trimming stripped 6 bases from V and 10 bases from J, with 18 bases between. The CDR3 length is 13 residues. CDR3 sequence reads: CASSLDRKTRAFF. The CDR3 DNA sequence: TGTGCCAGCAGCCTCGACAGGAAGACTCGAGCTTTCTTT.

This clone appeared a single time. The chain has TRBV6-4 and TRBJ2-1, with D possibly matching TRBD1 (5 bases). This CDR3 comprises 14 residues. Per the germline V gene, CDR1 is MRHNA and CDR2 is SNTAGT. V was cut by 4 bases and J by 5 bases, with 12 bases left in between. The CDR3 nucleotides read TGTGCCAGCAGTGTGCAGGGCTACGACAATGAGCAGTTCTTC. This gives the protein CASSVQGYDNEQFF.

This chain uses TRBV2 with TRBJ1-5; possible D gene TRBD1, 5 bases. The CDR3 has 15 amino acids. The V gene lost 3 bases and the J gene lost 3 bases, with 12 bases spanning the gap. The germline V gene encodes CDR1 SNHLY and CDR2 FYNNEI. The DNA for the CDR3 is TGTGCCAGCAGTGACGACAGTGCCGCCAATCAGCCCCAGCATTTT. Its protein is CASSDDSAANQPQHF.

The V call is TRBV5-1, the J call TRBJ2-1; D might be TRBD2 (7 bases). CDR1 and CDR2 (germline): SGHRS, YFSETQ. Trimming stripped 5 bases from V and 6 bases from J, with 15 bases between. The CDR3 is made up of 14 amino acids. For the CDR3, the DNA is TGCGCCAGCAGTTACGGGGGGCCGGGCAATGAGCAGTTCTTC. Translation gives CASSYGGPGNEQFF.

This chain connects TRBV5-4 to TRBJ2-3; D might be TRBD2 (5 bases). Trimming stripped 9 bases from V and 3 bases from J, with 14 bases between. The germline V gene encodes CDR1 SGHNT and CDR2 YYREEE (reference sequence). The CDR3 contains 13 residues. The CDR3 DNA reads TGTGCCACCCGAGGGCCGGGGACAGATACGCAGTATTTT. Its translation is CATRGPGTDTQYF.

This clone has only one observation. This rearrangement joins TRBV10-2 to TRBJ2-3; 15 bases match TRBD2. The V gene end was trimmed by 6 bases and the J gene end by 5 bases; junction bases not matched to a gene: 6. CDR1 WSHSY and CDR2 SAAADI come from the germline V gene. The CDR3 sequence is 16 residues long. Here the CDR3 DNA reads TGCGCCAGCAGATACCCGGGACTAGCGGGAGGAGATACGCAGTATTTT. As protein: CASRYPGLAGGDTQYF.

The CDR3 nucleotides are TGTGCCACCAGTGATTTGCAGGGAGGGGCGAACACTGAAGCTTTCTTT. Translating it yields CATSDLQGGANTEAFF. The chain employs TRBV24-1 and TRBJ1-1, with D maybe TRBD1 (5 bases). V lost 0 bases and J 1 base, leaving 11 bases between the germline ends. From germline, CDR1 is KGHDR and CDR2 SFDVKD. The CDR3 has 16 amino acids.

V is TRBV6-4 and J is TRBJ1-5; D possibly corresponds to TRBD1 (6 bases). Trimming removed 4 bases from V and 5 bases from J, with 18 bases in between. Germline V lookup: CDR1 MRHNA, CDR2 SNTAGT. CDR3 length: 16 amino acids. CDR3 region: CASSGGLKLRDQPQHF. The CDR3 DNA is TGTGCCAGCAGTGGGGGGCTTAAACTCCGAGATCAGCCCCAGCATTTT.

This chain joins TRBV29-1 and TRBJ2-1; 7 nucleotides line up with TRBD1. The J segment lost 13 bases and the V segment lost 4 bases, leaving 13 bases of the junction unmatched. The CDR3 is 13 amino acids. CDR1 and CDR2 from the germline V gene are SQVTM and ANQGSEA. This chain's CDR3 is CSVAKTGPGPQFF. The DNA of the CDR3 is TGCAGCGTTGCTAAGACAGGGCCCGGTCCTCAGTTCTTC.

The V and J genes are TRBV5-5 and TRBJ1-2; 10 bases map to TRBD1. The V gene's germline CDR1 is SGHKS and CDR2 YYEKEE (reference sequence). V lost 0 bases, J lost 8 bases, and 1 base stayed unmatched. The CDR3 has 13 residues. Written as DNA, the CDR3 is TGTGCCAGCAGCTTGGAGACAGGGGGCGGCTACACCTTC. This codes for CASSLETGGGYTF. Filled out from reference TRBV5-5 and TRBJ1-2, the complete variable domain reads DAGVTQSPTHLIKTRGQQVTLRCSPISGHKSVSWYQQVLGQGPQFIFQYYEKEERGRGNFPDRFSARQFPNYSSELNVNALLLGDSALYLCASSLETGGGYTFGSGTRLTVV.

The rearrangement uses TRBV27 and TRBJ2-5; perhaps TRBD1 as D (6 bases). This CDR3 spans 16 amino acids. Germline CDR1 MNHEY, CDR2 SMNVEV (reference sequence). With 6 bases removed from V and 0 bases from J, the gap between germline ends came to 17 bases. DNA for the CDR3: TGTGCCAGCAGGCCAAACTGGGACAAGAACCAAGAGACCCAGTACTTC. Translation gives CASRPNWDKNQETQYF.

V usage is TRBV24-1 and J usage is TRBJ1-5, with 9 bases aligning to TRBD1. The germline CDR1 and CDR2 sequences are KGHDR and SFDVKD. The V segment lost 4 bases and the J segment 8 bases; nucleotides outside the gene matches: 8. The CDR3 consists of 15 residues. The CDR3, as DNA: TGTGCCACCAGTGACTCCACGGGACAGGGAAAGCCCCAGCATTTT. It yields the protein CATSDSTGQGKPQHF.

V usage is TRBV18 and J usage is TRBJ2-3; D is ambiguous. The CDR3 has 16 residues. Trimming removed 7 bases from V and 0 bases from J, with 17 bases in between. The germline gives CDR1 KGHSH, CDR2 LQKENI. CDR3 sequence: CASLNPEITSTDTQYF. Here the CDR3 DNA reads TGTGCCAGCTTAAACCCGGAGATTACTAGCACAGATACGCAGTATTTT.

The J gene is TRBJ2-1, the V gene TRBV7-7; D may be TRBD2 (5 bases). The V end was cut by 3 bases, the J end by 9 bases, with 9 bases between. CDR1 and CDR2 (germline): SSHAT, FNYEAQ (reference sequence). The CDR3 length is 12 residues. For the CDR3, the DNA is TGTGCCAGCAGCTTCCCCGCGGGTGAGCAGTTCTTC. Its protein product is CASSFPAGEQFF.

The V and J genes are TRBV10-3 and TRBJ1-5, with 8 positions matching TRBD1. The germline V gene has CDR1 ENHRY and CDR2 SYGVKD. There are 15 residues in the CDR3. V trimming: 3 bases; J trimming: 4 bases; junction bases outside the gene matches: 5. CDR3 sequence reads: CAISEGQGPNQPQHF. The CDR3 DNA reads TGTGCCATCAGTGAAGGACAGGGCCCAAATCAGCCCCAGCATTTT.